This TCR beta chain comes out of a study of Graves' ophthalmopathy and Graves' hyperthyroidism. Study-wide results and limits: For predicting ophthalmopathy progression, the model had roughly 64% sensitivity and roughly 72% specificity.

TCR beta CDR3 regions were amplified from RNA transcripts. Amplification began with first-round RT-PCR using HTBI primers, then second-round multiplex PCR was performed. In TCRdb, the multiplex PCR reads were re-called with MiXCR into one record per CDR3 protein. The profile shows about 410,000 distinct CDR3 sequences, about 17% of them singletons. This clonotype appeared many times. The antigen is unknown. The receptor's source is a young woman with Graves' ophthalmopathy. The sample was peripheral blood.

CDR3 amino acids: CASSYLDRAEDQPQHF. The CDR3 nucleotides read TGTGCCAGCAGTTACCTGGACAGGGCGGAGGATCAGCCCCAGCATTTT. The V gene is TRBV6-2 or TRBV6-3, the J gene TRBJ1-5, with 8 bases lining up with TRBD1. V gave up 2 bases and J gave up 5 bases; unmatched junction bases: 8. This CDR3 spans 16 amino acids. The V gene's germline CDR1 is MNHEY and CDR2 SVGEGT.